This T cell receptor beta chain was sequenced during a study of shared clonotypes between healthy human individuals. A note on this clone: Antigen unknown.

An assay was performed, and its level was deep. In the sorted-subset replicate PCRs, 200 ng DNA, 25,000 to 35,000 T cell genomes, was used. TCRdb's table, derived via immunoSEQ multiplex PCR, lists solely in-frame clones and lacks some. The sample records 2 million or so clones, 85% to 95% being singletons. Broader study findings: Among a handful of donors, roughly 5% of naive CD4 clonotypes were found in common. Sampling covered blood only; tissue repertoires likely differ.

Germline CDR1 is LGHNA and CDR2 is YSLEER. After removal of 1 base from V and 5 bases from J, the junction contained 5 bases not matched to a gene. The CDR3 consists of 15 residues. The specimen sequenced was naive CD4+ T cells sorted from blood. Subset meaning: CD45RA+ positively selected. The V call is TRBV4-3, the J call TRBJ2-1; 7 nucleotides match TRBD2. The origin of this receptor is a man younger than 35 in good health. CDR3 amino acids: CASSQASGTDNEQFF. CDR3 bases: TGCGCCAGCAGCCAAGCGAGCGGGACTGACAATGAGCAGTTCTTC.